This record looks at one T cell receptor (beta chain) sequence and its context. RNA was extracted from bulk tissue without any cell sorting. More than 3 cm separated this lung sample from the edge of the tumor. The library came from three nested PCR rounds adapted from ARM-PCR protocols. TCRdb reprocessed the multiplex PCR reads via MiXCR and lists one record per CDR3 protein. The table lists tens of thousands of distinct CDR3 sequences, 74% of them singletons. These data come from a study of tumor and adjacent non-tumor tissue in lung cancer. The sample was distant non-tumor lung tissue. This TCR was sampled from a woman aged 55-70 years with non-small cell lung cancer.

CDR3 sequence: CASSSSETGATDTQYF. The CDR3 DNA sequence: TGTGCCAGCAGTTCATCCGAGACAGGGGCGACGGATACGCAGTATTTT. This chain connects TRBV12-3 or TRBV12-4 to TRBJ2-3, with 8 bases lining up with TRBD1. The CDR3 spans 16 residues. V trimming: 4 bases; J trimming: 6 bases; junction bases outside the gene matches: 12.